The rows below give T cell receptor beta chains drawn from one sample of a study of blood T cell repertoires in COVID-19. Libraries were prepared by immunoSEQ multiplex PCR; TCRdb keeps only in-frame clonotypes and omits some of them. The repertoire holds roughly 250,000 clones, with around 89% as singletons. Material: peripheral blood. The source of these receptors is a man aged 25 to 40 with acute or convalescent COVID-19. Each CDR3 is given with its conserved first and last residue. The D gene is left open where the match is weak. The size entry is marked missing in some rows and otherwise reads once, few, many or a size class.

v_gene	j_gene	abundance	d_gene	CDR3aa	CDR3nt
TRBV9	TRBJ1-2	.	TRBD1	CASSPQGTAIYGYTF	TGTGCCAGCAGCCCCCAAGGGACAGCCATTTATGGCTACACCTTC
TRBV4-1	TRBJ2-3	.	TRBD2	CASSQETSGGAADTQYF	TGCGCCAGCAGCCAAGAGACTAGCGGGGGGGCCGCAGATACGCAGTATTTT
TRBV19	TRBJ1-4	.	.	CASSINSGGWINEKLFF	TGTGCCAGTAGTATAAATTCGGGCGGGTGGATTAATGAAAAACTGTTTTTT
TRBV2	TRBJ2-5	.	TRBD2	CASSRTSGKETQYF	TGTGCCAGCAGTCGGACTAGCGGGAAAGAGACCCAGTACTTC
TRBV3-1/TRBV3-2	TRBJ2-3	.	.	CASSPTPVPTQYF	TGTGCCAGCAGCCCGACTCCCGTCCCGACGCAGTATTTT
TRBV7-3	TRBJ2-2	few	.	CASSLTGANTGELFF	TGTGCCAGCAGCTTAACAGGGGCCAACACCGGGGAGCTGTTTTTT
TRBV19	TRBJ1-1	.	TRBD1	CASSIVQGVYGTEAFF	TGTGCCAGTAGTATAGTGCAGGGGGTATATGGTACTGAAGCTTTCTTT
TRBV7-6	TRBJ2-1	.	TRBD2	CASSPRQAGIYNEQFF	TGTGCCAGCAGCCCCCGGCAAGCGGGGATCTACAATGAGCAGTTCTTC
TRBV9	TRBJ2-6	.	TRBD1	CASSAAGTGLPGANVLTF	TGTGCCAGCAGCGCTGCCGGGACAGGGTTACCTGGGGCCAACGTCCTGACTTTC
TRBV18	TRBJ1-2	once	.	CASSPPQGRGRGYTF	TGTGCCAGCTCACCACCGCAGGGCCGAGGACGGGGCTACACCTTC
TRBV9	TRBJ2-3	.	TRBD2	CASSVSSGGATDTQYF	TGTGCCAGCAGCGTCAGTAGCGGGGGGGCAACAGATACGCAGTATTTT
TRBV5-1	TRBJ2-7	once	.	CASSLRVTYEQYF	TGCGCCAGCAGCTTGCGAGTTACGTACGAGCAGTACTTC
TRBV18	TRBJ2-1	.	TRBD1	CASSRQGVYNEQFF	TGTGCCAGCTCACGGCAGGGGGTCTACAATGAGCAGTTCTTC
TRBV2	TRBJ1-4	.	.	CASSLSGGRHEKLFF	TGTGCCAGCAGTCTGAGTGGGGGCAGGCATGAAAAACTGTTTTTT
TRBV21-1	TRBJ1-1	.	.	CASSTWTGGVNTEAFF	TGTGCCAGCAGCACCTGGACAGGGGGCGTGAACACTGAAGCTTTCTTT
TRBV27	TRBJ1-6	.	.	CASSWLTENNSPLHF	TGTGCCAGCAGTTGGTTGACAGAAAATAATTCACCCCTCCACTTT
TRBV6-6	TRBJ2-7	.	TRBD1	CASSKDRGNYEQYF	TGTGCCAGCAGTAAGGACAGGGGGAACTACGAGCAGTACTTC
TRBV9	TRBJ2-7	.	TRBD2	CASSVRGAGVFDEQYF	TGTGCCAGCAGCGTAAGAGGGGCGGGAGTTTTCGACGAGCAGTACTTC
TRBV27	TRBJ2-7	.	TRBD2	CASSRGLGTYEQYF	TGTGCCAGCAGCCGTGGACTAGGCACCTACGAGCAGTACTTC
TRBV19	TRBJ1-2	.	TRBD1	CASRAGQVGSYGYTF	TGTGCCAGTAGAGCAGGACAGGTTGGTTCCTATGGCTACACCTTC
TRBV27	TRBJ1-2	few	.	CASSFSLGLTNYGYTF	TGTGCCAGCAGCTTTAGTTTGGGCCTTACTAACTATGGCTACACCTTC
TRBV18	TRBJ1-5	few	.	CASSPSQNNQPQHF	TGTGCCAGCTCACCCTCTCAGAACAATCAGCCCCAGCATTTT
TRBV30	TRBJ2-7	few	.	CAWSPISYEQYF	TGTGCCTGGAGCCCCATCTCCTACGAGCAGTACTTC
TRBV21-1	TRBJ2-4	.	.	CASKNPPHWAKNIQYF	TGTGCCAGCAAGAACCCCCCCCACTGGGCCAAAAACATTCAGTACTTC
TRBV9	TRBJ2-2	.	.	CASSVVTANTGELFF	TGTGCCAGCAGCGTAGTAACAGCGAACACCGGGGAGCTGTTTTTT
TRBV9	TRBJ2-1	.	.	CASSVAPRESSYNEQFF	TGTGCCAGCAGCGTAGCGCCGAGGGAGAGCTCCTACAATGAGCAGTTCTTC
TRBV28	TRBJ1-5	few	.	CASSLLRQPQHF	TGTGCCAGCAGTTTATTGAGGCAGCCCCAGCATTTT
TRBV30	TRBJ2-7	.	TRBD1	CAWSPIQGAFRGEQYF	TGTGCCTGGAGTCCCATACAGGGGGCATTCCGTGGGGAGCAGTACTTC
TRBV19	TRBJ2-1	.	TRBD2	CASSKTSGSKNEQFF	TGTGCCAGTAGTAAAACTAGCGGGAGTAAAAATGAGCAGTTCTTC
TRBV4-1	TRBJ2-7	.	TRBD1	CASSQPTAGQEAYEQYF	TGCGCCAGCAGCCAACCAACCGCGGGACAGGAGGCCTACGAGCAGTACTTC
TRBV29-1	TRBJ1-2	.	.	CSVEERGNYGYTF	TGCAGCGTTGAAGAGCGGGGGAACTATGGCTACACCTTC
TRBV9	TRBJ1-2	once	.	CASSVGRLGAKGYTF	TGTGCCAGCAGCGTAGGTCGTTTGGGGGCGAAAGGCTACACCTTC
TRBV25-1	TRBJ1-5	.	.	CASGGAFSNQPQHF	TGTGCCAGCGGAGGGGCGTTTAGCAATCAGCCCCAGCATTTT
TRBV5-1	TRBJ2-7	.	.	CASRPGGTSSYEQYF	TGCGCCAGCAGGCCGGGCGGGACGAGCTCCTACGAGCAGTACTTC
TRBV6-5	TRBJ1-3	.	.	CASRPDRASGNTIYF	TGTGCCAGCAGACCTGACAGAGCCTCTGGAAACACCATATATTTT
TRBV5-5	TRBJ2-7	.	TRBD2	CASSPQETSSTYEQYF	TGTGCCAGCAGTCCCCAGGAGACTAGCTCTACCTACGAGCAGTACTTC
TRBV28	TRBJ1-2	.	.	CASSFPGGGRNYGYTF	TGTGCCAGCAGTTTCCCTGGGGGGGGAAGAAACTATGGCTACACCTTC
TRBV29-1	TRBJ2-3	.	TRBD2	CSVASGLAAGDTQYF	TGCAGCGTAGCGTCCGGACTAGCGGCGGGGGATACGCAGTATTTT
TRBV18	TRBJ1-5	.	TRBD1	CASSLGQGYNQPQHF	TGTGCCAGCTCACTGGGACAGGGGTATAATCAGCCCCAGCATTTT
TRBV4-1	TRBJ1-2	.	.	CASSHPFQGTDTF	TGCGCCAGCAGCCACCCATTTCAGGGAACGGATACCTTC
TRBV6-6	TRBJ2-7	.	.	CASRPTGTRVAEQYF	TGTGCCAGCAGGCCGACCGGGACACGCGTCGCCGAGCAGTACTTC
TRBV5-1	TRBJ1-1	.	.	CASSWLQGQNTEAFF	TGCGCCAGCAGCTGGTTACAGGGCCAGAACACTGAAGCTTTCTTT
TRBV6-6	TRBJ2-7	.	.	CASSYSQGGAYEQYF	TGTGCCAGCAGTTACTCGCAGGGGGGCGCCTACGAGCAGTACTTC
TRBV7-6	TRBJ1-3	.	.	CASSLGAENTIYF	TGTGCCAGCAGCTTAGGGGCAGAAAACACCATATATTTT